This TCR beta chain was captured by sequencing in a study of control samples from healthy donors and cancer patients. The germline V and J ends were trimmed by 2 bases and 3 bases, with 11 bases remaining between them. The CDR3 is made up of 14 amino acids. Germline-derived CDR1 and CDR2 are SGHRS and YFSETQ. Only in-frame clones appear in the TCRdb table, and some are missing; sequencing was by immunoSEQ multiplex PCR. The sample carries approximately 82,000 clones, 93% recorded once. The sequence was collected from a woman aged 40 to 49 with lung cancer. The chain recombines TRBV5-1 with TRBJ2-5; D might be TRBD2 (6 bases). Sequencing used PBMCs. The CDR3 reads CASSFLGGEETQYF. CDR3 DNA: TGCGCCAGCAGCTTTCTGGGAGGAGAAGAGACCCAGTACTTC.